The sequence of this T cell receptor (beta chain) was determined in a study of pediatric ulcerative colitis. The CDR3 has 15 amino acids. Trimming took off 3 bases at V and 0 bases at J, with 12 bases between the two ends. CDR1 and CDR2 from the germline V gene are LNHDA and SQIVND (reference sequence). The method was immunoSEQ multiplex PCR; TCRdb's version includes in-frame clones alone and lacks a portion of them. Among 55,000 to 75,000 clones listed, roughly nine tenths were seen once. This receptor was identified in a boy aged 10-17 years with severe ulcerative colitis. V gene TRBV19 combines with J gene TRBJ2-7, with D perhaps matching TRBD2 (5 bases). The source material was blood. The CDR3 here is CASSILAGFSYEQYF. In DNA, the CDR3 is TGTGCCAGTAGTATTCTGGCGGGCTTCTCCTACGAGCAGTACTTC.